Here is one T cell receptor (beta chain) with its context. The CDR3 end shows no conserved phenylalanine or tryptophan, and so a read error is likely. CDR3 size: 14 residues. In germline, CDR1 is PRHDT, CDR2 FYEKMQ (reference sequence). Unmatched junction bases numbered 2, after V lost 4 bases and J lost 2 bases. The data were taken from a study of T cells in Graves' hyperthyroidism and ophthalmopathy. Amplified TCR beta CDR3 regions came from RNA transcripts. TCR CDR3 regions were first amplified by RT-PCR with HTBI primers. MiXCR, run by TCRdb on the multiplex PCR reads, gives a single entry per CDR3 protein. The table has around 800,000 distinct CDR3 sequences, 35% to 40% seen once.

This chain connects TRBV13 to TRBJ2-7, with 10 bases matching TRBD1. This sequence was found in a man between 18 and 29 years old with Graves' hyperthyroidism. The sequencing sample was made of blood. CDR3 sequence reads: CASSSGQGTYEQYL. In nucleotides, the CDR3 is TGTGCCAGCAGCTCGGGACAGGGGACCTACGAGCAGTACCTC.